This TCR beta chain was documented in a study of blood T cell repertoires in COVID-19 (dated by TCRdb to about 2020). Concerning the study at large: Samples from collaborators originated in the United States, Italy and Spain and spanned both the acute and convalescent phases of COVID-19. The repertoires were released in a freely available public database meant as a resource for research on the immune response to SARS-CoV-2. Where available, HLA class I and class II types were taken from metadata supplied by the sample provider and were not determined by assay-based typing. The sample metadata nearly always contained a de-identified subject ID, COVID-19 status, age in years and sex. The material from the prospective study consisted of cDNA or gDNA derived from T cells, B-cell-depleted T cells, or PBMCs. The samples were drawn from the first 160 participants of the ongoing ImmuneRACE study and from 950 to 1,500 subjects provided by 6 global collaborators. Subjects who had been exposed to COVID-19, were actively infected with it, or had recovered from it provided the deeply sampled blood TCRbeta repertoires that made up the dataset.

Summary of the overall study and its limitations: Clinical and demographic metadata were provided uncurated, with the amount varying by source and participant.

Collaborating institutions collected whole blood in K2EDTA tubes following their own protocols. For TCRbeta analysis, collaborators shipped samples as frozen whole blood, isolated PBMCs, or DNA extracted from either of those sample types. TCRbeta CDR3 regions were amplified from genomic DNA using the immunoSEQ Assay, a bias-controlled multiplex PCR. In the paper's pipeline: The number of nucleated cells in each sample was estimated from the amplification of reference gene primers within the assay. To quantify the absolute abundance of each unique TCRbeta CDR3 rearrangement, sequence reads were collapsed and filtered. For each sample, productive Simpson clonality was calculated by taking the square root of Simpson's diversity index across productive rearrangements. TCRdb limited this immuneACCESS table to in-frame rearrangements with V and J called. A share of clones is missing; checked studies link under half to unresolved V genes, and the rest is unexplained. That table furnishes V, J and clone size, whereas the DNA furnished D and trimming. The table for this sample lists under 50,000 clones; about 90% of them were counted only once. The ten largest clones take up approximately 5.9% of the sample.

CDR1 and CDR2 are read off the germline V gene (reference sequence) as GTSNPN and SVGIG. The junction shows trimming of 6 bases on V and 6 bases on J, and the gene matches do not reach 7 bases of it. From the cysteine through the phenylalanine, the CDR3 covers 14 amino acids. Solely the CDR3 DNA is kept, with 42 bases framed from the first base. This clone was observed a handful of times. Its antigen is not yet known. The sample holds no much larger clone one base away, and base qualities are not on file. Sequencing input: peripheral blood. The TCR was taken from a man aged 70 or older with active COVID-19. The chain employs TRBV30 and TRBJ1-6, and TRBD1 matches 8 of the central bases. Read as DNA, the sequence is TGTGCCTGCTACAAGACAGGGGTTAATTCACCCCTCCACTTT. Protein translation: CACYKTGVNSPLHF.